This is a list of T cell receptor beta chains from one sample in a study of CD8+ T cells in alopecia areata. Assay used: immunoSEQ multiplex PCR; TCRdb lists only in-frame clones, some missing. Here the sample spans 150,000 or so clones, approximately 50% being singletons. The sequenced sample consisted of CD4+ T cells sorted from blood. The receptors were sampled from a human donor with alopecia areata. The CDR3 runs from the conserved cysteine through the conserved F or W. D genes are given only for firm matches. Size tells how often a clone was seen (once, few, many) or the class of an expanded clone, and some rows leave it out.

clone size: few; D gene: .; V gene: TRBV23-1; J gene: TRBJ2-7; CDR3 DNA: TGCGCCAGCAGTCAATCTCGGGACGAGCAGTACTTC; CDR3 protein: CASSQSRDEQYF
clone size: once; D gene: .; V gene: TRBV2; J gene: TRBJ2-3; CDR3 DNA: TGTGCCAGCAGGGGTCCGGGGTCAGATACGCAGTATTTT; CDR3 protein: CASRGPGSDTQYF
clone size: .; D gene: .; V gene: TRBV28; J gene: TRBJ2-5; CDR3 DNA: TGTGCCAGCAGTTCAACAGACCAAGAGACCCAGTACTTC; CDR3 protein: CASSSTDQETQYF
clone size: .; D gene: .; V gene: TRBV4-2; J gene: TRBJ2-4; CDR3 DNA: TGTGCCAGCAGCCAAGTGGGTGGCAGGGCCCTAGCCAAAAACATTCAGTACTTC; CDR3 protein: CASSQVGGRALAKNIQYF
clone size: few; D gene: .; V gene: TRBV28; J gene: TRBJ1-5; CDR3 DNA: TGTGCCAGCAGTTTATCTCGGACGAGTTATCAGCCCCAGCATTTT; CDR3 protein: CASSLSRTSYQPQHF
clone size: .; D gene: TRBD2; V gene: TRBV4-2; J gene: TRBJ2-1; CDR3 DNA: TGTGCCAGCAGCCAAGGGACTAGCGTCTACAATGAGCAGTTCTTC; CDR3 protein: CASSQGTSVYNEQFF
clone size: .; D gene: TRBD2; V gene: TRBV5-1; J gene: TRBJ2-1; CDR3 DNA: TGCGCCAGCCGCTACTCAGGACTAGCGGGAGTCGATGAGCAGTTCTTC; CDR3 protein: CASRYSGLAGVDEQFF
clone size: few; D gene: .; V gene: TRBV14; J gene: TRBJ1-4; CDR3 DNA: TGTGCCAGCAGCCAAGGACCGGACGGATGGAGAAAACTGTTTTTT; CDR3 protein: CASSQGPDGWRKLFF
clone size: .; D gene: .; V gene: TRBV18; J gene: TRBJ1-1; CDR3 DNA: TGTGCCAGCTCACCGGGGGCGAACACTGAAGCTTTCTTT; CDR3 protein: CASSPGANTEAFF
clone size: .; D gene: TRBD2; V gene: TRBV5-1; J gene: TRBJ2-7; CDR3 DNA: TGCGCCAGCAGCTTGGCCTTGGCTAGCGGAGGGTCGTACGAGCAGTACTTC; CDR3 protein: CASSLALASGGSYEQYF
clone size: few; D gene: .; V gene: TRBV30; J gene: TRBJ1-2; CDR3 DNA: TGTGCCTGGAGTGTGCCCGGGATCTATGGCTACACCTTC; CDR3 protein: CAWSVPGIYGYTF
clone size: .; D gene: .; V gene: TRBV18; J gene: TRBJ2-2; CDR3 DNA: TGTGCCAGCTCGGTTACCGGGCCCCAAGGGACCGGGGAGCTGTTTTTT; CDR3 protein: CASSVTGPQGTGELFF
clone size: .; D gene: .; V gene: TRBV19; J gene: TRBJ2-5; CDR3 DNA: TGTGCCAGTAGTATAGTTACTGGCCAAGAGACCCAGTACTTC; CDR3 protein: CASSIVTGQETQYF
clone size: once; D gene: .; V gene: TRBV7-8; J gene: TRBJ2-3; CDR3 DNA: TGTGCCAGCAGCTTGTTCTCGGGTCCTTTACGGACAGATACGCAGTATTTT; CDR3 protein: CASSLFSGPLRTDTQYF
clone size: few; D gene: .; V gene: TRBV4-1; J gene: TRBJ2-7; CDR3 DNA: TGCGCCAGCAGCCAAGATGGCCACGAGCAGTACTTC; CDR3 protein: CASSQDGHEQYF
clone size: .; D gene: .; V gene: TRBV14; J gene: TRBJ1-1; CDR3 DNA: TGTGCCAGCAGCCCCCAGACGGGGAGGAACACTGAAGCTTTCTTT; CDR3 protein: CASSPQTGRNTEAFF
clone size: .; D gene: TRBD2; V gene: TRBV7-3; J gene: TRBJ2-7; CDR3 DNA: TGTGCCAGCAGCTTAGTGGCGGGAGGTCCCCGTGAGCAGTACTTC; CDR3 protein: CASSLVAGGPREQYF
clone size: .; D gene: TRBD1; V gene: TRBV29-1; J gene: TRBJ2-1; CDR3 DNA: TGCAGCGCCGGGACAGGGAGCAATGAGCAGTTCTTC; CDR3 protein: CSAGTGSNEQFF
clone size: few; D gene: .; V gene: TRBV2; J gene: TRBJ2-1; CDR3 DNA: TGTGCCAGCAGTTATGCCCGACGGACAACCAAAGACAATGAGCAGTTCTTC; CDR3 protein: CASSYARRTTKDNEQFF
clone size: .; D gene: .; V gene: TRBV5-1; J gene: TRBJ2-7; CDR3 DNA: TGCGCCAGCAGCTTGGACCCGTACGTAACGGGCGAGCAGTACTTC; CDR3 protein: CASSLDPYVTGEQYF
clone size: .; D gene: TRBD1; V gene: TRBV5-1; J gene: TRBJ2-4; CDR3 DNA: TGCGCCAGCACCCCGGACAGGGTAGCCATTCAGTACTTC; CDR3 protein: CASTPDRVAIQYF
clone size: .; D gene: TRBD2; V gene: TRBV2; J gene: TRBJ2-3; CDR3 DNA: TGTGCCAGCAGGGGAGCGGGGAGCACAGATACGCAGTATTTT; CDR3 protein: CASRGAGSTDTQYF
clone size: .; D gene: .; V gene: TRBV14; J gene: TRBJ2-7; CDR3 DNA: TGTGCCAGCAGCCAAGGTTCGGGGATTCAATACGAGCAGTACTTC; CDR3 protein: CASSQGSGIQYEQYF
clone size: few; D gene: .; V gene: TRBV5-1; J gene: TRBJ2-7; CDR3 DNA: TGCGCCAGCAGCTTGGATCCCGCTGGTGGGGAGCAGTACTTC; CDR3 protein: CASSLDPAGGEQYF
clone size: few; D gene: TRBD1; V gene: TRBV2; J gene: TRBJ1-2; CDR3 DNA: TGTGCCAGCAGTGCTATCCAGACAGGGGGACACTATGGCTACACCTTC; CDR3 protein: CASSAIQTGGHYGYTF
clone size: few; D gene: .; V gene: TRBV27; J gene: TRBJ2-1; CDR3 DNA: TGTGCCAGCAGTGTTACGGAAGGGGGCTACAATGAGCAGTTCTTC; CDR3 protein: CASSVTEGGYNEQFF
clone size: few; D gene: TRBD1; V gene: TRBV20-1; J gene: TRBJ1-1; CDR3 DNA: TGCAGAGGACAGGGGGGGACTGAAGCTTTCTTT; CDR3 protein: CRGQGGTEAFF
clone size: .; D gene: .; V gene: TRBV7-3; J gene: TRBJ1-1; CDR3 DNA: TGTGCCAGCAGCTTGACAGGGAACACTGAAGCTTTCTTT; CDR3 protein: CASSLTGNTEAFF
clone size: once; D gene: .; V gene: TRBV29-1; J gene: TRBJ1-1; CDR3 DNA: TGCAGCGCCCTTAACACAGTCGAAGCTTTCTTT; CDR3 protein: CSALNTVEAFF
clone size: few; D gene: TRBD2; V gene: TRBV5-1; J gene: TRBJ2-7; CDR3 DNA: TGCGCCAGCAGCTTGGTGGCGGGGGACCTCTCCTACGAGCAGTACTTC; CDR3 protein: CASSLVAGDLSYEQYF
clone size: .; D gene: .; V gene: TRBV7-3; J gene: TRBJ2-3; CDR3 DNA: TGTGCCAGCAGTCAAGCTAGCGAGGGTACGCAGTATTTT; CDR3 protein: CASSQASEGTQYF
clone size: .; D gene: .; V gene: TRBV6-4; J gene: TRBJ2-5; CDR3 DNA: TGTGCCAGCAGTGTGGGGCAGGGAGAGACCCAGTACTTC; CDR3 protein: CASSVGQGETQYF
clone size: .; D gene: .; V gene: TRBV5-1; J gene: TRBJ1-1; CDR3 DNA: TGCGCCAGCAGCCCGGGGTTTCAACCTGAAGCTTTCTTT; CDR3 protein: CASSPGFQPEAFF
clone size: few; D gene: TRBD1; V gene: TRBV5-1; J gene: TRBJ2-5; CDR3 DNA: TGCGCCAGCAGCCCCACAGGGGGCGCGGAGACCCAGTACTTC; CDR3 protein: CASSPTGGAETQYF
clone size: .; D gene: .; V gene: TRBV11-2; J gene: TRBJ2-7; CDR3 DNA: TGTGCCAGCAGTACGATGGGACTTTCCTACGAGCAGTACTTC; CDR3 protein: CASSTMGLSYEQYF
clone size: .; D gene: TRBD2; V gene: TRBV5-6; J gene: TRBJ2-3; CDR3 DNA: TGTGCCAGCAGCTTAGCGGGAGTCGGGGATACGCAGTATTTT; CDR3 protein: CASSLAGVGDTQYF
clone size: few; D gene: TRBD1; V gene: TRBV2; J gene: TRBJ1-4; CDR3 DNA: TGTGCCAGCAGGGGACAGAAAAATGAAAAACTGTTTTTT; CDR3 protein: CASRGQKNEKLFF
clone size: .; D gene: TRBD1; V gene: TRBV5-1; J gene: TRBJ2-1; CDR3 DNA: TGCGCCAGCAGCTTAGGACAGGGGGCTCATGAGCAGTTCTTC; CDR3 protein: CASSLGQGAHEQFF
clone size: few; D gene: .; V gene: TRBV29-1; J gene: TRBJ2-5; CDR3 DNA: TGCAGCGTTGGGAGGGGCCAGGGGGGAGAGACCCAGTACTTC; CDR3 protein: CSVGRGQGGETQYF
clone size: .; D gene: .; V gene: TRBV28; J gene: TRBJ2-3; CDR3 DNA: TGTGCCAGCAGTTTTAGGAGCTCTCGGACGCAGTATTTT; CDR3 protein: CASSFRSSRTQYF
clone size: .; D gene: .; V gene: TRBV6-5; J gene: TRBJ2-5; CDR3 DNA: TGTGCCAGCAGTTACTCCTCGAGGGGGGAGACCCAGTACTTC; CDR3 protein: CASSYSSRGETQYF
clone size: few; D gene: .; V gene: TRBV29-1; J gene: TRBJ2-7; CDR3 DNA: TGCAGCGTCTATCAGGGGTTCGACGAGCAGTACTTC; CDR3 protein: CSVYQGFDEQYF
clone size: few; D gene: .; V gene: TRBV6-5; J gene: TRBJ2-5; CDR3 DNA: TGTGCCAGCAGTTACTCGAACATCCAAGAGACCCAGTACTTC; CDR3 protein: CASSYSNIQETQYF
clone size: .; D gene: .; V gene: TRBV7-2; J gene: TRBJ2-7; CDR3 DNA: TGTGCCAGCAGCTTAGATGGCTACTCCTACGAGCAGTACTTC; CDR3 protein: CASSLDGYSYEQYF
clone size: .; D gene: .; V gene: TRBV29-1; J gene: TRBJ2-7; CDR3 DNA: TGCAGCGTTAGGGAGACTTACGAGCAGTACTTC; CDR3 protein: CSVRETYEQYF
clone size: .; D gene: .; V gene: TRBV27; J gene: TRBJ1-4; CDR3 DNA: TGTGCCAGCGCAAGAAGAGTTAAGTCAACTAATGAAAAACTGTTTTTT; CDR3 protein: CASARRVKSTNEKLFF
clone size: few; D gene: .; V gene: TRBV2; J gene: TRBJ1-5; CDR3 DNA: TGTGCCAGCAGTCTTGGGACGGCTGGTTATAGCAATCAGCCCCAGCATTTT; CDR3 protein: CASSLGTAGYSNQPQHF
clone size: few; D gene: TRBD2; V gene: TRBV7-3; J gene: TRBJ2-1; CDR3 DNA: TGTGCCAGCAGCAGACTAGCGGGATGGGGCAATGAGCAGTTCTTC; CDR3 protein: CASSRLAGWGNEQFF
clone size: .; D gene: .; V gene: TRBV5-1; J gene: TRBJ2-5; CDR3 DNA: TGCGCCAGCAGTCTTGTGGGCGTGACCCAGTACTTC; CDR3 protein: CASSLVGVTQYF